Listed below are T cell receptor beta chains from one sample, sequenced in a study of T-cell reconstitution after alpha-beta-depleted transplantation in children. TCRdb recomputed calls from the PCR reads with MiXCR, one row per CDR3 protein. Here the sample spans about 370,000 distinct CDR3 sequences, about a fifth being singletons. The sample in question was PBMCs from the stem cell graft donor, obtained from the stem cell graft. The receptors here all came from a human donor who donated a stem cell graft to a child with acute myeloid leukemia. The CDR3 runs from the conserved cysteine through the conserved F or W. A D gene is named only where the DNA matches it firmly. Clone size appears in some rows only: once, few, many, or a class for an expanded clone.

cdr3_aa,cdr3_nt,v_call,d_call,clone_size,j_call
CASSLGEGWDTEAFF,TGCGCCAGCAGCTTGGGAGAGGGATGGGACACTGAAGCTTTCTTT,TRBV5-1,-,-,TRBJ1-1
CASSFLQERVEEQYF,TGTGCCAGCAGTTTCCTCCAGGAGCGGGTCGAAGAGCAGTACTTC,TRBV28,-,-,TRBJ2-7
CSVEDHPGINQPQHF,TGCAGCGTTGAAGATCACCCAGGGATCAATCAGCCCCAGCATTTT,TRBV29-1,-,-,TRBJ1-5
CASSFRGQQYF,TGTGCCAGCAGTTTCCGAGGACAGCAGTACTTC,TRBV27,-,-,TRBJ2-7
CASSLSGASYEQYF,TGTGCCAGCAGTTTATCGGGGGCTTCCTACGAGCAGTACTTC,TRBV12-3/TRBV12-4,-,few,TRBJ2-7
CASSLAPLYEQYF,TGTGCCAGCAGCCTAGCGCCCCTCTACGAGCAGTACTTC,TRBV21-1,-,-,TRBJ2-7
CASKKGLAGAAGELFF,TGTGCCAGCAAGAAGGGACTAGCGGGAGCCGCCGGGGAGCTGTTTTTT,TRBV12-3/TRBV12-4,TRBD2,many,TRBJ2-2
CASSAWLSPYEQYF,TGTGCCAGCAGCGCGTGGTTGTCCCCCTACGAGCAGTACTTC,TRBV13,-,-,TRBJ2-7
CASSKGTSTYNEQFF,TGCGCCAGCAGCAAAGGGACTAGCACATACAATGAGCAGTTCTTC,TRBV5-1,TRBD2,-,TRBJ2-1
CASSEKASGAYEQYF,TGTGCCAGCAGTGAAAAGGCTAGCGGAGCCTACGAGCAGTACTTC,TRBV6-1,TRBD2,-,TRBJ2-7
CASTERGLSYEQYF,TGTGCCAGCACAGAAAGGGGCCTCTCCTACGAGCAGTACTTC,TRBV12-3/TRBV12-4,-,many,TRBJ2-7
CASSLAASPNYGYTF,TGTGCCAGCAGCTTAGCGGCTTCACCCAACTATGGCTACACCTTC,TRBV7-8,-,many,TRBJ1-2
CASSVDRSRYEQYF,TGCGCCAGCAGCGTGGACAGGTCTCGGTACGAGCAGTACTTC,TRBV5-1,TRBD1,-,TRBJ2-7
CASSVTGDSPNYGYTF,TGTGCCAGCAGCGTAACAGGGGACTCCCCTAACTATGGCTACACCTTC,TRBV9,TRBD1,-,TRBJ1-2
CATSDFGRVQHF,TGTGCCACCAGTGATTTTGGCAGGGTCCAGCATTTT,TRBV24-1,-,few,TRBJ1-5
CAIKGGIYNEQFF,TGTGCCATCAAGGGGGGAATCTACAATGAGCAGTTCTTC,TRBV10-3,-,-,TRBJ2-1
CASSPTTSGAYEQYF,TGTGCCAGCTCACCGACGACTAGCGGAGCCTACGAGCAGTACTTC,TRBV18,TRBD2,once,TRBJ2-7
CASSKEAATPYEQYF,TGTGCCAGCAGTAAAGAGGCGGCTACCCCCTACGAGCAGTACTTC,TRBV6-1,-,few,TRBJ2-7
CASSLAVDGETQYF,TGCGCCAGCAGCTTGGCGGTTGACGGGGAGACCCAGTACTTC,TRBV5-1,-,-,TRBJ2-5
CASSSPSEAEAFF,TGTGCCAGCAGCTCTCCCTCGGAGGCTGAAGCTTTCTTT,TRBV7-9,-,few,TRBJ1-1
CASSLDITEAFF,TGTGCCAGCAGCTTGGATATCACTGAAGCTTTCTTT,TRBV5-5,-,few,TRBJ1-1
CASSSLQGETDTQYF,TGCGCCAGCAGCTCGTTGCAGGGGGAGACAGATACGCAGTATTTT,TRBV5-1,TRBD1,-,TRBJ2-3
CASSYSSRGPNEQFF,TGTGCCAGCAGTTACTCGTCTAGAGGGCCTAATGAGCAGTTCTTC,TRBV6-5,-,-,TRBJ2-1
CSAKGGANVLTF,TGCAGTGCAAAGGGGGGGGCCAACGTCCTGACTTTC,TRBV20-1,-,many,TRBJ2-6
CASSLGDRAYEQYF,TGCGCCAGCAGCTTGGGGGACAGGGCTTATGAGCAGTACTTC,TRBV5-1,TRBD1,many,TRBJ2-7
CASSLASNKEQFF,TGTGCCAGCAGTTTGGCTAGTAATAAGGAGCAGTTCTTC,TRBV12-3/TRBV12-4,-,few,TRBJ2-1
CASSLKGPAYEQYF,TGTGCCAGCAGCTTAAAGGGGCCAGCCTACGAGCAGTACTTC,TRBV7-9,-,-,TRBJ2-7
CSVGRGPYEQYF,TGCAGCGTTGGGCGGGGACCCTACGAGCAGTACTTC,TRBV29-1,-,-,TRBJ2-7
CASSKDPLRAGETQYF,TGTGCCAGCAGCAAAGATCCCCTCAGGGCAGGGGAGACCCAGTACTTC,TRBV21-1,-,few,TRBJ2-5
CASWGGQIGSYEQYF,TGTGCCAGCTGGGGGGGACAAATAGGTTCCTACGAGCAGTACTTC,TRBV6-5,-,-,TRBJ2-7
CASSPQGSGFTEAFF,TGTGCCAGCAGTCCTCAGGGATCGGGGTTCACTGAAGCTTTCTTT,TRBV28,-,-,TRBJ1-1
CAISSTGIDEQYF,TGTGCCATCAGTTCGACAGGGATCGACGAGCAGTACTTC,TRBV10-3,TRBD1,-,TRBJ2-7